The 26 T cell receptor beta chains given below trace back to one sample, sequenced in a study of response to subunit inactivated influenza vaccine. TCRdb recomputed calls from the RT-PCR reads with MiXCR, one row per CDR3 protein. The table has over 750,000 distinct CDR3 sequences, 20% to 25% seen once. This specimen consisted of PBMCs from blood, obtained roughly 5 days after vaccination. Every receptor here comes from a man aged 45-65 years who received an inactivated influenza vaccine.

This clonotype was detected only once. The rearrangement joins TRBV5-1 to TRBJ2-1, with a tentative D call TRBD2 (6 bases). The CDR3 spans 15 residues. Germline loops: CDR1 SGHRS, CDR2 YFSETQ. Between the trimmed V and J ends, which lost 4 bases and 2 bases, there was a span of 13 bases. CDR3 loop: CASSGGTYPYNEQFF. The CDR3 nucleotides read TGCGCCAGCAGCGGCGGGACGTACCCCTACAATGAGCAGTTCTTC. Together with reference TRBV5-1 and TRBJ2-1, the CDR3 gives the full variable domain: KAGVTQTPRYLIKTRGQQVTLSCSPISGHRSVSWYQQTPGQGLQFLFEYFSETQRNKGNFPGRFSGRQFSNSRSEMNVSTLELGDSALYLCASSGGTYPYNEQFFGPGTRLTVL.

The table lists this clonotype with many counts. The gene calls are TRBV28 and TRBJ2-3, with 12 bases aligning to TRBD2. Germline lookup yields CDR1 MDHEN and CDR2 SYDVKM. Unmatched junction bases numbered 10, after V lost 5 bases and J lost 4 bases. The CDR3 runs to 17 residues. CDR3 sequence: CASSLAGGPRGADTQYF. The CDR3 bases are TGTGCCAGCAGTCTAGCGGGAGGGCCGAGGGGGGCAGATACGCAGTATTTT.

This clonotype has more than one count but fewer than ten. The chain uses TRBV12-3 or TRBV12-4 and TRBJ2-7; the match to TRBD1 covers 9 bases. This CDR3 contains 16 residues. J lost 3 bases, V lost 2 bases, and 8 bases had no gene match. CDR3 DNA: TGTGCCAGCAGTTTACAGGGCGGGACAGGGTTCTACGAGCAGTACTTC. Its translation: CASSLQGGTGFYEQYF.

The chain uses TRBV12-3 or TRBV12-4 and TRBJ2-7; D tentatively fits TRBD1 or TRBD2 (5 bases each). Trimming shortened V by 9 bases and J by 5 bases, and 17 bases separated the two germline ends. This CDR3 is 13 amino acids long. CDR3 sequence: CASPGPRDDEQYF. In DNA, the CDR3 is TGTGCCAGTCCGGGCCCCAGGGACGACGAGCAGTACTTC.

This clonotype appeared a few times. CDR3 DNA: TGTGCCAGCAGCTCGGACAGACACACTGAAGCTTTCTTT. Its protein product is CASSSDRHTEAFF. J is TRBJ1-1 and V is TRBV12-3 or TRBV12-4, with a weak D call TRBD1 (6 bases). The V gene lost 6 bases and the J gene lost 3 bases, with 11 bases spanning the gap. The CDR3 is 13 residues long.

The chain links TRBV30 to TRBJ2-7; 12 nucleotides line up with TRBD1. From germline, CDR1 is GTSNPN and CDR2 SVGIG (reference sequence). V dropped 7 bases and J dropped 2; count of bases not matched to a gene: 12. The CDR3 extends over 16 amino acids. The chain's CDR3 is CALSPIRDRGPYEQYF. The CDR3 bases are TGTGCCTTATCACCCATCCGGGACAGGGGGCCCTACGAGCAGTACTTC.

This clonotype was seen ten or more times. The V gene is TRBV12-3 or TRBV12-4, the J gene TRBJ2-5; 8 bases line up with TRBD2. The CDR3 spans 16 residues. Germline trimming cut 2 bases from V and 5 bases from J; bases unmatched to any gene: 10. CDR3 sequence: CASSLSAGLAGETQYF. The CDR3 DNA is TGTGCCAGCAGTTTATCGGCAGGACTAGCCGGTGAGACCCAGTACTTC.

The DNA of the CDR3 is TGTGCCAGCAGTCCGCAGTTAGTCAACAATGAGCAGTTCTTC. This translates into CASSPQLVNNEQFF. The chain couples TRBV28 to TRBJ2-1, with D hard to call. This CDR3 contains 14 residues. V lost 5 bases and J 5 bases, leaving 13 bases between the germline ends. Germline assignment: CDR1 MDHEN and CDR2 SYDVKM.

CDR3 in amino acids: CSARDWAGPRGETQYF. CDR3 nucleotide sequence: TGCAGTGCTAGAGATTGGGCGGGACCTCGGGGAGAGACCCAGTACTTC. The rearrangement links TRBV20-1 to TRBJ2-5; a possible D gene is TRBD2 (6 bases). V gave up 0 bases and J gave up 4 bases, with 18 bases separating them. CDR1 and CDR2 from the germline V gene are DFQATT and SNEGSKA (reference sequence). The CDR3 is 16 amino acids.

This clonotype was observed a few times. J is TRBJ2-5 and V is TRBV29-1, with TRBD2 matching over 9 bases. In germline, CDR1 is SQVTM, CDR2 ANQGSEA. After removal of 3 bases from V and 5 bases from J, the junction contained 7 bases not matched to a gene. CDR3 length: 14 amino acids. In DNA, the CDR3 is TGCAGCGTTGATGGGACTAGCACTGTGGAGACCCAGTACTTC. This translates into CSVDGTSTVETQYF. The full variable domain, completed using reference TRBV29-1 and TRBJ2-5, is SAVISQKPSRDICQRGTSLTIQCQVDSQVTMMFWYRQQPGQSLTLIATANQGSEATYESGFVIDKFPISRPNLTFSTLTVSNMSPEDSSIYLCSVDGTSTVETQYFGPGTRLLVL.

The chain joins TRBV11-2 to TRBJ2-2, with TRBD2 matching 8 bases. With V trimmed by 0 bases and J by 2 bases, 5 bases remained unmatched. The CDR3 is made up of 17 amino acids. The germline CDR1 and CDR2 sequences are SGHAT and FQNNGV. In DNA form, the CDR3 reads TGTGCCAGCAGCTTAGATGCGGGAGGCTTTAACACCGGGGAGCTGTTTTTT. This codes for CASSLDAGGFNTGELFF. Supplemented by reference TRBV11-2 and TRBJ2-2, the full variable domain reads EAGVAQSPRYKIIEKRQSVAFWCNPISGHATLYWYQQILGQGPKLLIQFQNNGVVDDSQLPKDRFSAERLKGVDSTLKIQPAKLEDSAVYLCASSLDAGGFNTGELFFGEGSRLTVL.

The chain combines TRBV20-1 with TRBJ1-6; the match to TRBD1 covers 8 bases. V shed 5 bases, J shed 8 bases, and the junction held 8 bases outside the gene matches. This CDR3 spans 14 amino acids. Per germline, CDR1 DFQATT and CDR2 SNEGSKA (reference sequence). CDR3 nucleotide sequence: TGCAGTGCTCCACCGGGACAGGTTTATTCACCCCTCCACTTT. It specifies CSAPPGQVYSPLHF.

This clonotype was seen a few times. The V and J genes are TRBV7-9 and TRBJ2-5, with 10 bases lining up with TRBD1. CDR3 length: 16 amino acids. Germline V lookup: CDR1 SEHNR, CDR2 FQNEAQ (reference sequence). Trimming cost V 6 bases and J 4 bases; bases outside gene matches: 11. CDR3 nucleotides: TGTGCCAGCAGACCGCCCGGGACAGGGGCGCTAGAGACCCAGTACTTC. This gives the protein CASRPPGTGALETQYF. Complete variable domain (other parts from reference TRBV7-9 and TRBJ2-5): DTGVSQNPRHKITKRGQNVTFRCDPISEHNRLYWYRQTLGQGPEFLTYFQNEAQLEKSRLLSDRFSAERPKGSFSTLEIQRTEQGDSAMYLCASRPPGTGALETQYFGPGTRLLVL.

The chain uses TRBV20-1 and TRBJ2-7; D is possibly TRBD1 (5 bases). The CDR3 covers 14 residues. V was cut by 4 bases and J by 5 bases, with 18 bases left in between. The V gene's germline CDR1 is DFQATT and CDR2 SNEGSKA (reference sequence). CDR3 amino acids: CSANQGNLVHEQYF. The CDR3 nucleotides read TGCAGTGCTAACCAGGGAAATTTAGTCCACGAGCAGTACTTC.

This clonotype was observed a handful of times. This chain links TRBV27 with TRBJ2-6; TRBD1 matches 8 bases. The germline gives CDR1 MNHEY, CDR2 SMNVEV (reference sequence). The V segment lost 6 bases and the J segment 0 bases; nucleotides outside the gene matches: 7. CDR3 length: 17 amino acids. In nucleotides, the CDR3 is TGTGCCAGCAGCAGACAGGGGATAAGCTCTGGGGCCAACGTCCTGACTTTC. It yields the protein CASSRQGISSGANVLTF.

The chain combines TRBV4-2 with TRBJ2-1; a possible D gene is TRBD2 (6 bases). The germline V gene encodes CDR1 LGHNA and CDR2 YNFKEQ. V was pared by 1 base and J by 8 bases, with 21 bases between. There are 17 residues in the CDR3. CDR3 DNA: TGTGCCAGCAGCCAAGCGATGACTAGTTTTGGTATTTATGAGCAGTTCTTC. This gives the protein CASSQAMTSFGIYEQFF.

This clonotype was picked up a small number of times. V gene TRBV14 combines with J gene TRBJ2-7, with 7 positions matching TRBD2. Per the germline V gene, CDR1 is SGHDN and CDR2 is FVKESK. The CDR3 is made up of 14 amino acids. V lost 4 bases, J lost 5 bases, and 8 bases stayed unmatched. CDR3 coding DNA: TGTGCCAGCAGCCCCATTGGAGCGGGGCACGAGCAGTACTTC. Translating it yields CASSPIGAGHEQYF.

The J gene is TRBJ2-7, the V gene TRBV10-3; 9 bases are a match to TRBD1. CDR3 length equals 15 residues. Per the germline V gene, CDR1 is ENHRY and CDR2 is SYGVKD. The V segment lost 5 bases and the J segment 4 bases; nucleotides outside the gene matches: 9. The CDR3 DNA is TGTGCCATCAGTCAAATAGACAGGGGGTCTTACGAGCAGTACTTC. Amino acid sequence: CAISQIDRGSYEQYF.

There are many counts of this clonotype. The CDR3 spells CASSLLITQGIYTF. The CDR3 nucleotides read TGTGCCAGCAGCCTGCTTATAACGCAAGGAATCTACACCTTC. This sequence joins TRBV21-1 and TRBJ1-2. TRBV21-1 is tagged as a pseudogene. The CDR3 runs 14 residues.

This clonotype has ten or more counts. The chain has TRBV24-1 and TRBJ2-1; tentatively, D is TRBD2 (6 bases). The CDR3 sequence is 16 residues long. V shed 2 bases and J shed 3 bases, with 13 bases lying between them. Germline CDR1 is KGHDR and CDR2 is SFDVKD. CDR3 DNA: TGTGCCACCAGTGATTACGGCGGGGAGTACTACAATGAGCAGTTCTTC. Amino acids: CATSDYGGEYYNEQFF.

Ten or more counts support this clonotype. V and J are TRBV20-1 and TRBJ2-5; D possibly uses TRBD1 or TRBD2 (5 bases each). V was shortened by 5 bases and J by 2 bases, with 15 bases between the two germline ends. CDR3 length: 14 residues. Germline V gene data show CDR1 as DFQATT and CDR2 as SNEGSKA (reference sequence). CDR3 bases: TGCAGTGCTGGGGGACGGTTCCGTCAAGAGACCCAGTACTTC. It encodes CSAGGRFRQETQYF.

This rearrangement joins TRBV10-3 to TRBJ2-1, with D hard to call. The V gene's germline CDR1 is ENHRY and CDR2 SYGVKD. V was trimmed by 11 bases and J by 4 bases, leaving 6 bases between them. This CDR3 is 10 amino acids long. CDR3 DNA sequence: TGTGCCGGTGGGTACAATGAGCAGTTCTTC. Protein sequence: CAGGYNEQFF.

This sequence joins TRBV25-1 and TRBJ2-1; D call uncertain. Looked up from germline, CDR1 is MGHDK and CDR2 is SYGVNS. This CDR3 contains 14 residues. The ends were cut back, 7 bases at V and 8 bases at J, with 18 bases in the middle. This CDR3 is CASIGDGGRYEQFF. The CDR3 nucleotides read TGTGCCAGCATAGGCGACGGCGGTAGGTATGAGCAGTTCTTC.

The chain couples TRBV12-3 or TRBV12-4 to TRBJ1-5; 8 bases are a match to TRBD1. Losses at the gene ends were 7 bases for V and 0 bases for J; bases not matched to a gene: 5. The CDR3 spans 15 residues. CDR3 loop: CASKTGVNSNQPQHF. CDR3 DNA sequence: TGTGCCAGCAAGACAGGGGTCAATAGCAATCAGCCCCAGCATTTT.

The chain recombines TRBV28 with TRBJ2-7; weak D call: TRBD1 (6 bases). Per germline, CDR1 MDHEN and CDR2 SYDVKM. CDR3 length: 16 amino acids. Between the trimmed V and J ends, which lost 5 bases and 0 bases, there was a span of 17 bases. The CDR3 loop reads CASSPQWDKSSYEQYF. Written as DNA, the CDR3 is TGTGCCAGCAGTCCCCAGTGGGACAAGAGCTCCTACGAGCAGTACTTC.

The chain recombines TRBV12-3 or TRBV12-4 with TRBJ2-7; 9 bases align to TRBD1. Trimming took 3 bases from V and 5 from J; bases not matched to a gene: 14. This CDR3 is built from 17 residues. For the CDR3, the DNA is TGTGCCAGCAGTTTGTACAGGGGGCCGGCGGTGGGAAACGAGCAGTACTTC. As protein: CASSLYRGPAVGNEQYF.